Listed below are T cell receptor beta chains from one sample, sequenced in a study of tumor and adjacent non-tumor tissue in lung cancer. Each CDR3 protein is one row after TCRdb ran MiXCR on the multiplex PCR reads. This table holds roughly 48,000 distinct CDR3 sequences, 60% to 65% found once. The sample comprised distant non-tumor lung tissue. These receptors all come from a woman in her seventies with non-small cell lung cancer. CDR3s include the opening cysteine and the closing phenylalanine or tryptophan. Each record gives: V gene, D gene, clone size, J gene, CDR3 DNA, CDR3 protein. D genes are given only for firm matches. Some rows have no size entry. The others give once, few or many, or a class for an expanded clone.

TRBV6-1	-	-	TRBJ1-1	TGTACCAGCAGTGATCTTGGGATCACTGAAGCTTTCTTT	CTSSDLGITEAFF
TRBV29-1	-	-	TRBJ2-1	TGCAGCCTGAAACGGCAGGCCATAAATGAGCAGTTCTTC	CSLKRQAINEQFF
TRBV10-3	TRBD1	few	TRBJ2-6	TGTGCCATCAGTCCCGGGGACAGGGGGATGACTTTC	CAISPGDRGMTF
TRBV6-4	TRBD1	many	TRBJ2-3	TGTGCCAGCAGCTTGAGGGCAGGGGGCATGGATACGCAGTATTTT	CASSLRAGGMDTQYF
TRBV29-1	-	few	TRBJ2-1	TGCAGCGTAAGATGGCAGGGCATAGATGAGCAGTTCTTC	CSVRWQGIDEQFF
TRBV29-1	TRBD2	once	TRBJ2-2	TGCAGCGTTTCCAGTAAACCAGCGGGAGGGGTATACACCGGGGAGCTGTTTTTT	CSVSSKPAGGVYTGELFF
TRBV11-1	-	-	TRBJ2-7	TGTGCCAAGAGCTTCGAAGCGCGTCGGTACGAGCGGTACTTC	CAKSFEARRYERYF
TRBV5-1	-	few	TRBJ2-7	TGCGCCAACAGCTCGGAGGGATTAGGCGAGCAGTACTTC	CANSSEGLGEQYF
TRBV10-2	-	once	TRBJ2-3	TGCGCCAACAGTGAGTCCAGGAGTACAGATACGCAGTATTTT	CANSESRSTDTQYF
TRBV6-5	-	-	TRBJ1-5	TGTGCCAGCAGTTACTCGACGCAGGACAATCAGCCACAGCATTTT	CASSYSTQDNQPQHF
TRBV6-5	-	many	TRBJ2-7	TGTGCCAGCAGAAAAGGGTCAGGGGATACCTACGAGCAGTACTTC	CASRKGSGDTYEQYF
TRBV4-2	TRBD1	-	TRBJ1-5	TGTGCCAGCAGCCATACAGGGGGCGGTCAGCCCCAGCAGTTT	CASSHTGGGQPQQF
TRBV29-1	TRBD1	medium-sized	TRBJ1-2	TGCAGCGCTATGACAGGGGAGGCAGGATTCGCCTATGGCTACACCTTC	CSAMTGEAGFAYGYTF
TRBV6-1	-	-	TRBJ1-5	TGTGCCAGCAGTGGAGCCAGTACAAGAGCGGATCAGTCCCAGCATTTT	CASSGASTRADQSQHF
TRBV28	TRBD2	-	TRBJ2-1	TGTGCCGGCAGTGGGGGTAGCGGGAGGGAGAGCTCCTACAATGAGCGGTTCTTC	CAGSGGSGRESSYNERFF
TRBV28	-	many	TRBJ2-1	TGTGCCAGCAGTCTGGGTTCCCGTGGAAATGAGCAGTTCTTC	CASSLGSRGNEQFF
TRBV24-1	-	-	TRBJ1-2	TGTGCCACCAGAAGCGGACAGCGAGGCGGCTACACCTTC	CATRSGQRGGYTF
TRBV29-1	TRBD1	-	TRBJ1-3	TGCGGCATTGCGTCAGGGGGAGGTAGAAACACCATATATTTT	CGIASGGGRNTIYF
TRBV12-3/TRBV12-4	TRBD1	many	TRBJ2-5	TGTGCCAGCAGGCCTACAGGGGTGGAGACCCAGTACTTC	CASRPTGVETQYF
TRBV4-1	TRBD1	-	TRBJ1-1	TGCGCCAGTAGCTTCCAGGGGGCTAACACTGAAGCTTTGTTT	CASSFQGANTEALF
TRBV28	-	-	TRBJ1-1	TGTGCCAGCAGCACCTCGACCCGAGGGAACACTGAAGCTTTCTTT	CASSTSTRGNTEAFF
TRBV10-3	-	once	TRBJ1-5	TGTGCCATCAGTGAACCGTATCAGTCCCAGCAATTT	CAISEPYQSQQF
TRBV10-2	TRBD2	-	TRBJ2-7	TGCGCCACTACTAGCGGAAGCTCCTACGAGCACTACTTT	CATTSGSSYEHYF
TRBV6-5	TRBD1	many	TRBJ2-7	TGTGCCAGCAGTCAGCTCCGGGACAGCAACGCCTACGAGCAGTACTTC	CASSQLRDSNAYEQYF
TRBV7-3	-	-	TRBJ2-2	TGTGCCAGCAGCTTGAATCCTAGCGCGGACACCGGGGAGCTGTTTTTT	CASSLNPSADTGELFF
TRBV20-1	TRBD1	-	TRBJ2-3	TGCAGTGCTGCCTGGGACAGGGAGGGAGATACGCAGTATTTT	CSAAWDREGDTQYF
TRBV5-6	-	-	TRBJ2-7	TGTGCCAGCAGCTTGTGGGTCGTGAGCTCCTACGAGCAGTACTTC	CASSLWVVSSYEQYF
TRBV6-2/TRBV6-3	-	-	TRBJ2-3	TGTGCCAGCAGTCCTCAAGGGTTAGTGGGAACGTGGTATTTT	CASSPQGLVGTWYF
TRBV6-1	TRBD1	-	TRBJ2-1	TGTGCCAGCATGTCTGGGACAGGTACCTACGATGAGCAGTTCTTC	CASMSGTGTYDEQFF
TRBV29-1	-	-	TRBJ2-5	TGCAGCGTTGGGCCGTCCCAAGAGACCCGGTATTTC	CSVGPSQETRYF
TRBV29-1	-	-	TRBJ1-2	TGCAGCGGCCTGGGCCTCTATGGCTACACCTTC	CSGLGLYGYTF
TRBV29-1	-	-	TRBJ2-7	TGCAGCGTTTCTGGTACGGGAGATCACGAGCAGTACTTC	CSVSGTGDHEQYF
TRBV20-1	-	-	TRBJ2-1	TGCAGTGCTCTAAAGATTAGGAGGGGCTACAATGAGCAGTTCTTC	CSALKIRRGYNEQFF
TRBV6-1	-	few	TRBJ2-5	TGTACCAGCGATTACGGGACGGGAAAGCAAGAGACCCAGTACTTC	CTSDYGTGKQETQYF
TRBV12-3/TRBV12-4	TRBD1	many	TRBJ1-4	TGTGCCGGCAACAGGGGGCACAATAATGAAAAACTGTTTTTT	CAGNRGHNNEKLFF
TRBV5-1	-	-	TRBJ2-5	TGCGCCAGCAGCTTGACACAACCCGGAAAACAAGAGAACCAGTACTTC	CASSLTQPGKQENQYF
TRBV20-1	TRBD1	-	TRBJ2-3	TGCAGTGCTAGAGATATGGGGGACAGGACGCCGCCAAATACGCAGTATTTT	CSARDMGDRTPPNTQYF